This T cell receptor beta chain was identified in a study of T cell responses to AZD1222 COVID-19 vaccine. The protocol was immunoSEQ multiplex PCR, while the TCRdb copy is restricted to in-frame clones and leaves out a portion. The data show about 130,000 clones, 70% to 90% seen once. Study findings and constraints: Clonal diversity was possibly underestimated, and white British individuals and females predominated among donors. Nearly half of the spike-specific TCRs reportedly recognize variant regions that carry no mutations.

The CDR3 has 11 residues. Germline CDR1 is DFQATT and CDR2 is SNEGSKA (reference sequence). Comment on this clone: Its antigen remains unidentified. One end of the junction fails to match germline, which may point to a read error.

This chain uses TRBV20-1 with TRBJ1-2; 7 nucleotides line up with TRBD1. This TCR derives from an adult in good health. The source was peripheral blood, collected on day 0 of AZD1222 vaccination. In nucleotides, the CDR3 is TGCAGTGCTAGAGGGGACAGTCTTCCTTACTTC. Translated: CSARGDSLPYF.